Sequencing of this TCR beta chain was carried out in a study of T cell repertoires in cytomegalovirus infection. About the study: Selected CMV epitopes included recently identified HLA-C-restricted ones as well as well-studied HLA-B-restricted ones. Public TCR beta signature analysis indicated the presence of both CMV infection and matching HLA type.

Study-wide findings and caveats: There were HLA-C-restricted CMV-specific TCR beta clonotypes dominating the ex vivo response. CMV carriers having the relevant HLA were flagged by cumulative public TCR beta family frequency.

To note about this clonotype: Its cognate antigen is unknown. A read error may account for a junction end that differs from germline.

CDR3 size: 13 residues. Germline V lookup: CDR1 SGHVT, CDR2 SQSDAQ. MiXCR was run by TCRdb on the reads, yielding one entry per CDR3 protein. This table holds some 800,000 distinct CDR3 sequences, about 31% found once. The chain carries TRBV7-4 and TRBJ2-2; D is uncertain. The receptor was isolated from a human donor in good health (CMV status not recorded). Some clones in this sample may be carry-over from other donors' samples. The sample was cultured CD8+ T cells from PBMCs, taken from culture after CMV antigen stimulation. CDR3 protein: CANSYRDTGELFF. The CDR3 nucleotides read TGTGCCAACAGCTACCGGGACACCGGGGAGCTGTTTTTT.